These 30 T cell receptor beta chains share one sample of origin, sequenced in a study of cytomegalovirus exposure and HLA in healthy donors. The study ran its PCR with 60 Vbeta and 13 Jbeta primers. The method was immunoSEQ multiplex PCR; TCRdb's version includes in-frame clones alone and lacks a portion of them. The sample carries 150,000 or so clones, about 70% recorded once. Sequencing was performed on PBMCs. The receptors here all came from a man aged 30 to 45 in good health and CMV-seropositive.

The chain uses TRBV7-7 and TRBJ2-5, with 9 bases identical to TRBD1. From germline, CDR1 is SSHAT and CDR2 FNYEAQ (reference sequence). V gave up 5 bases and J gave up 5 bases; unmatched junction bases: 12. The CDR3 has 16 residues. CDR3 DNA sequence: TGTGCCAGCAGCAGGTCCTCACAGGGGGCCGGGGAGACCCAGTACTTC. This encodes CASSRSSQGAGETQYF.

CDR3 bases: TGTGCCAGCAGCCCTACGGGGGACAGGGAGGAAAAACTGTTTTTT. Its protein is CASSPTGDREEKLFF. This chain connects TRBV7-9 to TRBJ1-4; 9 bases fit TRBD1. CDR1 and CDR2 (germline): SEHNR, FQNEAQ (reference sequence). Trimming at V came to 5 bases and at J to 8 bases, leaving 9 bases not matched to a gene. CDR3 length: 15 amino acids.

This clone was counted a few times. V is TRBV6-5 and J is TRBJ1-1; D call uncertain. Trimming cost V 6 bases and J 3 bases, with 17 bases left between them. Per germline, CDR1 MNHEY and CDR2 SVGAGI. The CDR3 is 15 residues long. CDR3 loop: CASREWPPGDTEAFF. CDR3 DNA: TGTGCCAGCAGAGAATGGCCTCCTGGTGACACTGAAGCTTTCTTT.

The chain is built from TRBV6-5 and TRBJ2-7; 7 nucleotides line up with TRBD1. Germline CDR1 MNHEY, CDR2 SVGAGI. This CDR3 contains 14 residues. V gave up 4 bases and J gave up 1 base; unmatched junction bases: 4. This CDR3 reads CASSSKTGSYEQYF. The CDR3, as DNA: TGTGCCAGCAGTTCAAAGACAGGGTCCTACGAGCAGTACTTC.

This rearrangement joins TRBV27 to TRBJ2-1, with D possibly matching TRBD1 (5 bases). CDR1 is MNHEY and CDR2 is SMNVEV in the germline V gene (reference sequence). The V end lost 9 bases, the J end lost 8 bases, and 17 bases lay between the germline ends. CDR3 length equals 13 residues. The CDR3, as DNA: TGTGCCAGTAAAAGAGGCATAGGGGATGAGCAGTTCTTC. Translating gives CASKRGIGDEQFF.

The chain couples TRBV19 to TRBJ2-7, with D possibly TRBD2 on 5 matching bases. V was clipped by 5 bases and J by 6 bases, with 20 bases between them. Germline assignment: CDR1 LNHDA and CDR2 SQIVND (reference sequence). The length of the CDR3 is 15 residues. The CDR3 nucleotides are TGTGCCAGTAGTGCGACTAAGAACAACCTAGGCGAGCAGTACTTC. Protein: CASSATKNNLGEQYF.

In regard to this clone: One junction end disagrees with the germline gene, perhaps due to a read error. The chain recombines TRBV4-2 with TRBJ2-7, with 15 bases fitting TRBD2. The germline V gene encodes CDR1 LGHNA and CDR2 YNFKEQ. The length of the CDR3 is 19 residues. The CDR3 bases are TGTGCCAGCAGCCAAGATGGGGGACTAGCGGGGGGATTTTTCTACGAGCGGTACTTC. Amino acids: CASSQDGGLAGGFFYERYF.

The chain is built from TRBV11-1 and TRBJ2-7; 9 positions match TRBD2. Germline CDR1 is SGHAT and CDR2 is FQDESV (reference sequence). After removal of 5 bases from V and 4 bases from J, the junction contained 6 bases not matched to a gene. The CDR3 sequence is 14 residues long. CDR3 DNA: TGTGCCAGCAGCCGGGGACTAGCCACGTACGAGCAGTACTTC. Translating gives CASSRGLATYEQYF.

V gene TRBV6-6 combines with J gene TRBJ2-5, with D unclear. Germline loops: CDR1 MNHNY, CDR2 SVGAGI (reference sequence). Between the trimmed V and J ends, which lost 6 bases and 2 bases, there was a span of 10 bases. There are 13 residues in the CDR3. This CDR3 reads CASRLHGQETQYF. In DNA form, the CDR3 reads TGTGCCAGCAGACTCCATGGTCAAGAGACCCAGTACTTC.

The genes are TRBV19 and TRBJ2-7; no clear D gene. V gave up 6 bases and J gave up 0 bases, with 12 bases separating them. CDR3 length: 14 amino acids. From germline, CDR1 is LNHDA and CDR2 SQIVND (reference sequence). CDR3 in DNA: TGTGCCAGTAGCCAGGCCCAGGACTCCTACGAGCAGTACTTC. Amino acids: CASSQAQDSYEQYF. The whole variable domain, filled in from reference TRBV19 and TRBJ2-7, reads DGGITQSPKYLFRKEGQNVTLSCEQNLNHDAMYWYRQDPGQGLRLIYYSQIVNDFQKGDIAEGYSVSREKKESFPLTVTSAQKNPTAFYLCASSQAQDSYEQYFGPGTRLTVT.

In its sample, this clone was seen once. The chain couples TRBV7-6 to TRBJ2-1, with D perhaps TRBD2 (7 bases). This CDR3 region has 14 residues. Germline V gives CDR1 SGHVS, CDR2 FNYEAQ. Deletions cut 3 bases from V and 10 bases from J, with 16 bases between. In DNA form, the CDR3 reads TGTGCCAGCAGCTTGGGAGGGGGTCTAGACGAGCAGTTCTTC. The encoded protein is CASSLGGGLDEQFF.

The CDR3 region has the DNA TGTGCCAGCAGCTTAACCTCCCCAGGGAACACTGAAGCTTTCTTT. It codes for CASSLTSPGNTEAFF. This chain uses TRBV13 with TRBJ1-1; D is unresolved. The germline V gene encodes CDR1 PRHDT and CDR2 FYEKMQ (reference sequence). V was clipped by 2 bases and J by 1 base, with 11 bases between them. The CDR3 is made up of 15 amino acids.

This clone was observed once. This chain connects TRBV9 to TRBJ2-1; TRBD2 agrees at 12 bases. Losses at the gene ends were 6 bases for V and 7 bases for J; bases not matched to a gene: 8. Germline CDR1 reads SGDLS; CDR2 reads YYNGEE. This CDR3 region has 15 residues. CDR3 sequence reads: CASTPSGRAANEQFF. CDR3 nucleotide sequence: TGTGCCAGCACCCCTAGCGGGAGGGCCGCAAATGAGCAGTTCTTC. The full variable domain, in which reference TRBV9 and TRBJ2-1 provide the parts outside the CDR3, is DSGVTQTPKHLITATGQRVTLRCSPRSGDLSVYWYQQSLDQGLQFLIQYYNGEERAKGNILERFSAQQFPDLHSELNLSSLELGDSALYFCASTPSGRAANEQFFGPGTRLTVL.

The genes are TRBV19 and TRBJ1-2; TRBD1 matches at 7 bases. CDR1 is LNHDA, CDR2 SQIVND, per germline (reference sequence). J was trimmed by 0 bases and V by 5 bases; bases with no gene match: 3. CDR3 length equals 14 residues. The CDR3, as DNA: TGTGCCAGTAGTCTTACAGGGGCTAACTATGGCTACACCTTC. Residues: CASSLTGANYGYTF.

The chain has TRBV30 and TRBJ2-5, with 7 bases that match TRBD2. The J call is uncertain, as TRBJ2-7 better fits the DNA end. Germline V CDR1 and CDR2: GTSNPN, SVGIG (reference sequence). This CDR3 spans 17 amino acids. As DNA, the CDR3 is TGTGCCTGGAGGCGTCCTTTTATAGGGGAGGGCCGCGGCGAGCAGTACTTC. Protein product: CAWRRPFIGEGRGEQYF.

The chain is built from TRBV4-2 and TRBJ2-1, with a weak D call TRBD2 (6 bases). CDR1 is LGHNA and CDR2 is YNFKEQ in the germline V gene. Trimming stripped 2 bases from V and 9 bases from J, with 20 bases between. The CDR3 totals 16 residues. The CDR3 region is CASSQSRFGGNSEQFF. Written as DNA, the CDR3 is TGTGCCAGCAGCCAATCTCGGTTTGGCGGGAACTCTGAGCAGTTCTTC.

The table lists this clone with a few counts. The CDR3 loop is CASSYVGGAIPVQYF. In DNA form, the CDR3 reads TGTGCCAGCAGTTACGTGGGGGGGGCAATCCCGGTGCAGTACTTC. The rearrangement links TRBV6-6 to TRBJ2-7; a weak D match, TRBD2 (7 bases). This CDR3 contains 15 residues. The V end lost 2 bases, the J end lost 9 bases, and 20 bases lay between the germline ends. Germline V gives CDR1 MNHNY, CDR2 SVGAGI (reference sequence).

The J gene is TRBJ1-3, the V gene TRBV6-1; 10 bases align to TRBD1. This CDR3 comprises 14 residues. Germline-derived CDR1 and CDR2 are MNHNS and SASEGT. The V segment lost 6 bases and the J segment 3 bases; nucleotides outside the gene matches: 2. CDR3 nucleotides: TGTGCCAGCAGGGGGACAGGGGATGGAAACACCATATATTTT. Protein: CASRGTGDGNTIYF.

This clone was counted between two and nine times. CDR3 sequence: CASSPRTGDYATEAFF. The CDR3 DNA reads as TGTGCCAGCTCACCAAGGACAGGGGATTATGCCACTGAAGCTTTCTTT. The V and J genes are TRBV18 and TRBJ1-1, with TRBD1 identical over 9 bases. This CDR3 region has 16 residues. CDR1 KGHSH and CDR2 LQKENI come from the germline V gene. V shed 2 bases, J shed 4 bases, and the junction held 8 bases outside the gene matches.

Details on this clone: A read error is the likely source, as a far larger clone sits one nucleotide away. The genes are TRBV13 and TRBJ1-2; no definite D call. Trimming pared 5 bases from V and 0 bases from J, leaving 19 bases between. The CDR3 sequence is 17 residues long. Germline CDR1 reads PRHDT; CDR2 reads FYEKMQ (reference sequence). CDR3 nucleotides: TGTGCCAGCAGCCAATTACCCTTCACAGAAGCTAACTATGGCTACACCTTC. Amino acid sequence: CASSQLPFTEANYGYTF.

The chain recombines TRBV6-5 with TRBJ2-2; no firm D call. The germline V gene encodes CDR1 MNHEY and CDR2 SVGAGI. The CDR3 has 14 amino acids. The V end was cut by 5 bases, the J end by 1 base, with 8 bases between. The CDR3 sequence: CASSEEMNTGELFF. DNA of the CDR3: TGTGCCAGCAGTGAAGAGATGAACACCGGGGAGCTGTTTTTT.

The chain recombines TRBV5-1 with TRBJ1-1; TRBD1 matches at 9 bases. V was pared by 4 bases and J by 0 bases, with 7 bases of the junction left unmatched. Germline V gives CDR1 SGHRS, CDR2 YFSETQ. The CDR3 has 16 residues. CDR3 coding DNA: TGCGCCAGCAGCCTTCGGACAGGGGCTATGAACACTGAAGCTTTCTTT. As protein: CASSLRTGAMNTEAFF. Drawing the rest from reference TRBV5-1 and TRBJ1-1, the complete variable domain is KAGVTQTPRYLIKTRGQQVTLSCSPISGHRSVSWYQQTPGQGLQFLFEYFSETQRNKGNFPGRFSGRQFSNSRSEMNVSTLELGDSALYLCASSLRTGAMNTEAFFGQGTRLTVV.

CDR3 nucleotides: TGTGCCAGCAGAGGCCCGAGGAGCAATCAGCCCCAGCATTTT. This encodes CASRGPRSNQPQHF. The gene calls are TRBV7-3 and TRBJ1-5; unclear D gene. Germline-derived CDR1 and CDR2 are SGHTA and FQGTGA. Trimming took 6 bases from V and 1 from J, leaving 10 bases between them. The CDR3 length is 14 residues.

V usage is TRBV11-3 and J usage is TRBJ1-3; D is ambiguous. The V gene's germline CDR1 is SGHNT and CDR2 YENEEA. V was cut by 0 bases and J by 0 bases, with 12 bases left in between. The CDR3 extends over 17 amino acids. The chain's CDR3 is CASSLDGGASSGNTIYF. The CDR3 DNA reads TGTGCCAGCAGCTTAGATGGTGGTGCCAGCTCTGGAAACACCATATATTTT.

The chain employs TRBV6-4 and TRBJ2-1; 8 positions match TRBD1. Germline V CDR1 and CDR2: MRHNA, SNTAGT. The trim removed 4 bases at V and 12 bases at J, leaving 23 bases unmatched. The CDR3 totals 18 residues. The CDR3 sequence is CASSVPRHRDRRLFGQFF. The CDR3 nucleotides are TGTGCCAGCAGTGTACCCCGACACCGGGACAGGCGTTTGTTCGGGCAGTTCTTC.

This chain uses TRBV25-1 with TRBJ2-1; 8 nucleotides line up with TRBD2. This CDR3 spans 15 amino acids. V lost 10 bases, J lost 10 bases, and 18 bases stayed unmatched. Germline CDR1 is MGHDK and CDR2 is SYGVNS. The chain's CDR3 is CAIFRASSGSVEQFF. CDR3 DNA sequence: TGTGCCATCTTCCGCGCTTCTAGCGGGTCCGTAGAGCAGTTCTTC.

This clone was detected once. V gene TRBV2 combines with J gene TRBJ1-1; TRBD1 matches at 8 bases. Germline lookup yields CDR1 SNHLY and CDR2 FYNNEI. The V and J ends lost 7 bases and 5 bases, in that order; junction bases with no gene match: 9. The CDR3 runs 14 residues. As DNA, the CDR3 is TGTGCCAGCACCTACAGGGGGGAGGGAACTGAAGCTTTCTTT. This encodes CASTYRGEGTEAFF.

The genes are TRBV30 and TRBJ1-2, with D perhaps TRBD1 (6 bases). The V end lost 4 bases, the J end lost 2 bases, and 14 bases lay between the germline ends. Germline assignment: CDR1 GTSNPN and CDR2 SVGIG (reference sequence). The CDR3 is 14 residues long. CDR3 protein: CAWNPTGYNYGYTF. CDR3 DNA sequence: TGTGCCTGGAATCCCACAGGGTACAACTATGGCTACACCTTC.

Worth noting for this clone: A junction boundary mismatches the germline segment, possibly from a read error. The rearrangement uses TRBV28 and TRBJ2-7; TRBD1 matches 8 bases. The CDR3 is made up of 12 amino acids. Per the germline V gene, CDR1 is MDHEN and CDR2 is SYDVKM. Here the CDR3 reads CVSRQGSYEQYF. CDR3 sequence (DNA): TGTGTCAGCAGACAGGGGAGCTACGAGCAGTACTTC.

The J gene is TRBJ1-3, the V gene TRBV5-8; D call uncertain. Germline values: CDR1 SGHTS, CDR2 YDEGEE. V lost 2 bases and J lost 0, with 6 bases in between. The length of the CDR3 is 14 residues. This CDR3 is CASSLILSGNTIYF. Here the CDR3 DNA reads TGTGCCAGCAGCTTAATACTCTCTGGAAACACCATATATTTT.